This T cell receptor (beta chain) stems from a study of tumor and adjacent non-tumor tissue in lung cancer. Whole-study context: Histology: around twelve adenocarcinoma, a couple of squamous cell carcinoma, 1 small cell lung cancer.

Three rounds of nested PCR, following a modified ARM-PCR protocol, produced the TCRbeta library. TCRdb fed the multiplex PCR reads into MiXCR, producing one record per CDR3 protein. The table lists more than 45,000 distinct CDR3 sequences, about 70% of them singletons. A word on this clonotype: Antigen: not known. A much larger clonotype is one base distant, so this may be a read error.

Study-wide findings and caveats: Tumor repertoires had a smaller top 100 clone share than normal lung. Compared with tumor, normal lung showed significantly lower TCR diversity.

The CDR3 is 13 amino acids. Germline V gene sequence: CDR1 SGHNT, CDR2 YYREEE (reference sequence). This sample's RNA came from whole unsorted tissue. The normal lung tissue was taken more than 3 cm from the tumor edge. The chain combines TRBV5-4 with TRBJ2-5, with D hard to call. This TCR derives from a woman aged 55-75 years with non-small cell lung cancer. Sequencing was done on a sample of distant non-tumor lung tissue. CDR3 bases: TGTGCCAACAGCTTGCCCTCCCAAGAGACCCAGTACTTC. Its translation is CANSLPSQETQYF.